This T cell receptor (beta chain) comes out of a study of blood T cells in healthy people across ages. Study observations and caveats: Diversity estimates from one million T cells were considered underestimates. TCR beta diversity correlated strongly with naive T cell percentage. A greater number of naive CD4+ cells and higher diversity distinguished long-lived donors from aged donors.

For this clonotype: Antigen specificity is unknown.

Sample-barcoded 5' priming and a J-beta primer mix drove a second PCR of roughly 7 to 11 cycles. All samples gave at least 2.5 million CDR3-containing paired-end reads. TCRdb independently ran MiXCR on the 5' RACE reads; one entry per CDR3 protein. This sample has 550,000 to 750,000 distinct CDR3 sequences; around 20% occur once, and the top ten carry roughly 3.6%. Trimming took off 0 bases at V and 1 base at J, with 7 bases between the two ends. CDR1 and CDR2 (germline): MGHDK, SYGVNS. The CDR3 has 14 residues. The chain joins TRBV25-1 to TRBJ2-7; D unclear. Source material: blood. The clonotype originates from a man between 65 and 85 years old in good health. This CDR3 is CASSEYGSSYEQYF. The CDR3 region has the DNA TGTGCCAGCAGTGAATATGGGTCTTCCTACGAGCAGTACTTC.